The rows below give T cell receptor beta chains drawn from one sample of a study of beta chain features in type 1 diabetes. Clones were sequenced by immunoSEQ multiplex PCR, and TCRdb holds only the in-frame ones, with some missing. The sample lists 600,000 or so clones; 11% to 15% were seen once. Material: naive CD4+ T cells from blood. These TCRs come from a man aged 18-30 years with type 1 diabetes. CDR3s include the opening cysteine and the closing phenylalanine or tryptophan. Each record gives: V gene, CDR3 length, clone size, D gene, J gene, CDR3 protein, CDR3 DNA. The D gene is left open where the match is weak. Clone size is stated in some rows and not others, as once, few, many or a class when expanded.

TRBV5-4	16	few	TRBD1	TRBJ2-7	CASSLGSRTGEYEQYF	TGTGCCAGCAGCTTGGGGTCAAGGACAGGGGAATACGAGCAGTACTTC
TRBV6-6	16	.	TRBD1	TRBJ2-7	CASSPYDRGNRYEQYF	TGTGCCAGCAGCCCCTACGACAGGGGGAATCGCTACGAGCAGTACTTC
TRBV2	11	few	.	TRBJ1-6	CASREPSPLHF	TGTGCCAGCAGGGAACCTTCACCCCTCCACTTT
TRBV9	15	few	.	TRBJ2-3	CASSVGPGITDTQYF	TGTGCCAGCAGCGTAGGGCCAGGGATCACAGATACGCAGTATTTT
TRBV5-4	14	.	.	TRBJ1-1	CASSLASANTEAFF	TGTGCCAGCAGCTTGGCATCAGCAAACACTGAAGCTTTCTTT
TRBV7-2	15	.	.	TRBJ2-1	CASSPAGSGYNEQFF	TGTGCCAGCAGCCCCGCCGGGTCGGGGTACAATGAGCAGTTCTTC
TRBV6-5	12	few	.	TRBJ1-2	CASRTPNYGYTF	TGTGCCAGCAGAACACCGAACTATGGCTACACCTTC
TRBV4-3	14	.	TRBD1	TRBJ2-7	CASSHRQGAYEQYF	TGCGCCAGCAGCCACCGACAGGGGGCCTACGAGCAGTACTTC
TRBV2	12	.	.	TRBJ1-2	CASSVVDSGYTF	TGTGCCAGCAGTGTTGTCGACTCTGGCTACACCTTC
TRBV18	15	few	.	TRBJ2-4	CASSPPGRSKNIQYF	TGTGCCAGCTCACCCCCAGGACGATCCAAAAACATTCAGTACTTC
TRBV6-5	14	few	.	TRBJ2-2	CASRNPRNTGELFF	TGTGCCAGCAGAAATCCCCGCAACACCGGGGAGCTGTTTTTT
TRBV29-1	13	.	TRBD1	TRBJ1-2	CSVFIRGRYGYTF	TGCAGCGTTTTCATCAGGGGGAGGTATGGCTACACCTTC
TRBV29-1	15	few	.	TRBJ2-1	CSVLSGTQIYHEQFF	TGCAGCGTCCTCTCCGGGACCCAAATTTACCATGAGCAGTTCTTC
TRBV2	14	.	TRBD1	TRBJ2-3	CASRAGGSTDTQYF	TGTGCCAGCAGAGCAGGGGGCAGCACAGATACGCAGTATTTT
TRBV29-1	13	.	TRBD1	TRBJ1-2	CSVATGGYYGYTF	TGCAGCGTTGCGACAGGGGGCTACTATGGCTACACCTTC
TRBV4-2	15	.	TRBD2	TRBJ2-1	CASSQGSGRAREQFF	TGTGCCAGCAGCCAAGGCTCGGGGAGGGCAAGGGAGCAGTTCTTC
TRBV7-9	16	.	.	TRBJ1-1	CASKPPLRQRGTEAFF	TGTGCCAGCAAACCTCCTCTCCGACAGCGGGGCACTGAAGCTTTCTTT
TRBV6-5	15	.	TRBD1	TRBJ2-7	CASSYRDRGEYEQYF	TGTGCCAGCAGTTACAGGGACAGGGGAGAGTACGAGCAGTACTTC
TRBV30	13	few	TRBD1	TRBJ2-5	CAWRKQGLETQYF	TGTGCCTGGAGGAAACAGGGGTTGGAGACCCAGTACTTC
TRBV5-6	17	.	.	TRBJ2-7	CASSPTFRREIQHEQYF	TGTGCCAGCAGCCCTACGTTTAGGAGGGAGATTCAACACGAGCAGTACTTC
TRBV4-1	15	.	TRBD2	TRBJ2-7	CASSQDWRESYEQYF	TGCGCCAGCAGCCAAGATTGGCGGGAGTCTTACGAGCAGTACTTC
TRBV11-1	15	.	TRBD2	TRBJ2-1	CASSLLAVGGNEQFF	TGTGCCAGCAGCCTACTAGCGGTCGGGGGCAATGAGCAGTTCTTC
TRBV9	14	few	.	TRBJ2-5	CASSVRTGPETQYF	TGTGCCAGCAGCGTTCGGACCGGGCCAGAGACCCAGTACTTC
TRBV30	13	few	.	TRBJ2-7	CAWSREGYNEQYF	TGTGCCTGGAGCCGAGAAGGATACAACGAGCAGTACTTC
TRBV5-6	16	.	.	TRBJ1-2	CASIGGGIQVGYGYTF	TGTGCCAGCATTGGCGGCGGAATACAGGTTGGCTATGGCTACACCTTC
TRBV28	14	few	.	TRBJ2-3	CASIRSHPTDTQYF	TGTGCCAGCATCCGATCCCATCCCACAGATACGCAGTATTTT
TRBV5-6	13	few	TRBD2	TRBJ2-7	CASSSSSGRGLYF	TGTGCCAGCAGCTCTTCTAGCGGGAGGGGTCTGTACTTC
TRBV6-5	13	.	.	TRBJ2-2	CASSPGRTGELFF	TGTGCCAGCAGTCCGGGCCGAACGGGGGAGCTGTTTTTT
TRBV13	15	few	TRBD1	TRBJ2-2	CASSRPFLRGPELFF	TGTGCCAGCTCGCGTCCATTCCTGAGGGGGCCCGAGCTGTTTTTT
TRBV5-1	15	few	.	TRBJ2-1	CASSADGPTYNEQFF	TGCGCCAGCAGCGCAGACGGTCCTACTTACAATGAGCAGTTCTTC
TRBV11-2	13	.	TRBD2	TRBJ2-7	CASSKGRENEQYF	TGTGCCAGCAGCAAAGGGAGGGAAAACGAGCAGTACTTC
TRBV5-4	16	.	TRBD2	TRBJ2-1	CASSLWAGGPENEQFF	TGTGCCAGCAGCTTGTGGGCGGGAGGGCCGGAAAATGAGCAGTTCTTC
TRBV5-1	14	.	.	TRBJ1-3	CASSSADSGNTIYF	TGCGCCAGCAGCTCGGCGGACTCTGGAAACACCATATATTTT
TRBV6-6	13	few	.	TRBJ1-2	CAGRARGAYGYTF	TGTGCCGGCAGGGCCCGTGGGGCCTATGGCTACACCTTC
TRBV30	14	.	.	TRBJ1-3	CAWSAGSSGNTIYF	TGTGCCTGGAGTGCAGGGAGCTCTGGAAACACCATATATTTT
TRBV7-2	14	few	.	TRBJ2-5	CASSFRRVQETQYF	TGTGCCAGCAGCTTCAGGCGAGTCCAAGAGACCCAGTACTTC
TRBV30	15	few	TRBD2	TRBJ2-2	CAWGPRLAGLGELFF	TGTGCCTGGGGACCCCGACTAGCGGGACTCGGGGAGCTGTTTTTT
TRBV30	16	.	TRBD2	TRBJ2-3	CAWYGGLAGLRRTQYF	TGTGCCTGGTACGGGGGACTAGCGGGACTTAGACGTACGCAGTATTTT
TRBV10-2	12	few	.	TRBJ2-7	CASSDRVYEQYF	TGCGCCAGCAGTGATAGGGTCTACGAGCAGTACTTC
TRBV11-1	15	.	.	TRBJ2-2	CASSLVSRISGELFF	TGTGCCAGCAGCTTAGTTTCCAGAATAAGCGGGGAGCTGTTTTTT
TRBV7-2	15	few	.	TRBJ2-1	CASSLASALYNEQFF	TGTGCCAGCAGCTTAGCCTCGGCCCTCTACAATGAGCAGTTCTTC
TRBV11-2	15	.	.	TRBJ2-1	CASRFGGNTYNEQFF	TGTGCCAGCAGGTTTGGAGGGAACACCTACAATGAGCAGTTCTTC
TRBV29-1	14	.	TRBD2	TRBJ2-5	CSVAPSGRTETQYF	TGCAGCGTTGCTCCCAGCGGGAGAACGGAGACCCAGTACTTC
TRBV18	13	.	.	TRBJ2-3	CASSPRGTDTQYF	TGTGCCAGCTCACCGCGCGGGACAGATACGCAGTATTTT
TRBV5-8	13	few	.	TRBJ2-3	CASSLSPGHTQYF	TGTGCCAGCAGCTTGTCTCCGGGCCATACGCAGTATTTT
TRBV30	13	few	.	TRBJ1-2	CAWSNWGRDGYTF	TGTGCCTGGAGCAATTGGGGGCGGGATGGCTACACCTTC
TRBV10-3	18	.	TRBD2	TRBJ2-1	CAISEGLAGVASYNEQFF	TGTGCCATCAGTGAGGGACTAGCGGGAGTAGCGTCCTACAATGAGCAGTTCTTC
TRBV9	15	few	.	TRBJ2-5	CASSVRGLGQETQYF	TGTGCCAGCAGCGTCAGGGGTTTGGGGCAAGAGACCCAGTACTTC
TRBV6-5	14	few	.	TRBJ1-4	CASSYGGHNEKLFF	TGTGCCAGCAGTTACGGGGGGCATAATGAAAAACTGTTTTTT
TRBV28	16	few	TRBD1	TRBJ2-3	CASSSSGTGVRDTQYF	TGTGCCAGCAGTTCCTCCGGGACAGGGGTTCGGGATACGCAGTATTTT
TRBV25-1	13	few	.	TRBJ2-5	CASSNVPQETQYF	TGTGCCAGCAGTAACGTACCCCAAGAGACCCAGTACTTC
TRBV7-2	14	few	TRBD1	TRBJ1-2	CASSSNRGPYGYTF	TGTGCCAGCAGCTCCAACAGGGGCCCCTATGGCTACACCTTC
TRBV30	10	.	.	TRBJ2-3	CAWSGYTQYF	TGTGCCTGGAGTGGGTATACGCAGTATTTT
TRBV13	16	few	TRBD2	TRBJ2-2	CASSPPRAGAAGELFF	TGTGCCAGCAGCCCCCCGAGAGCGGGGGCCGCCGGGGAGCTGTTTTTT
TRBV6-5	15	few	TRBD1	TRBJ2-7	CASSPLGQTSYEQYF	TGTGCCAGCAGTCCCTTGGGACAGACCTCCTACGAGCAGTACTTC
TRBV9	14	.	.	TRBJ2-5	CASSPRWGQETQYF	TGTGCCAGCAGCCCCCGGTGGGGGCAAGAGACCCAGTACTTC
TRBV29-1	13	few	.	TRBJ2-3	CSVGVTSTDTQYF	TGCAGCGTTGGAGTAACTAGCACAGATACGCAGTATTTT